This TCR beta chain was sequenced for a study of OX40 agonist ivuxolimab in advanced cancers. Overall study context: While on treatment, patients had intravenous ivuxolimab at 0.01 to 10 mg/kg every 2 weeks. The group had a mean age of around 60 years, ranged from about 20 to 79, and was roughly 80% male. General study results and limits: By week 6 at 0.1 to 3.0 mg/kg, blood CD4+ and CD8+ T cells had expanded clonally.

The repertoire was sequenced with immunoSEQ multiplex PCR; TCRdb's copy has only in-frame clones and lacks some. This sample carries approximately 50,000 clones, 85% to 90% of them seen once, and the ten largest clones take 6.5% to 9%. Germline assignment: CDR1 SQVTM and CDR2 ANQGSEA. Trimming left V 3 bases short and J 5 bases short, with 13 bases between. The CDR3 is 13 amino acids. About this clone: What it binds is not known. This sample includes further DNA sequences coding for the same CDR3.

The source was CD4+ or CD8+ T cells sorted from blood, collected in a trial of the OX40 agonist ivuxolimab. This chain joins TRBV29-1 and TRBJ1-1, with D possibly TRBD1 on 5 matching bases. This TCR came from an adult with an advanced solid tumor such as melanoma, head and neck, liver or kidney cancer. In DNA form, the CDR3 reads TGCAGCGTTGATAAGGGGAGAGGTACTGAAGCTTTCTTT. Its translation is CSVDKGRGTEAFF.